The rows below give T cell receptor beta chains drawn from one sample of a study of shared clonotypes between healthy human individuals. This table comes from immunoSEQ multiplex PCR, and its TCRdb copy is limited to in-frame clones, with some not included. The sample shows 400,000 to 600,000 clones, over 75% of them seen only once. The sample was PBMCs. These TCRs come from a woman between 40 and 55 years old in good health. Some clones in this sample may be carry-over from other donors' samples. CDR3s include the opening cysteine and the closing phenylalanine or tryptophan. A D gene is named only where the DNA matches it firmly. Some rows have no size entry. The others give once, few or many, or a class for an expanded clone.

V	size	J	D	CDR3	DNA
TRBV6-1	NA	TRBJ2-5	NA	CASSAGTDPETQYF	TGTGCCAGCAGTGCCGGGACGGACCCGGAGACCCAGTACTTC
TRBV18	NA	TRBJ1-1	NA	CASSPRAGHYSQQEAFF	TGTGCCAGCTCACCACGAGCGGGACATTATTCTCAACAGGAAGCTTTCTTT
TRBV28	NA	TRBJ2-1	TRBD2	CASNSRRGSGRASLNEQFF	TGTGCCAGCAACTCCCGAAGGGGCAGCGGGAGGGCCAGTTTGAATGAGCAGTTCTTC
TRBV10-1	NA	TRBJ1-5	NA	CASRTGWVGDNQPQHF	TGCGCCAGCAGGACAGGTTGGGTTGGGGATAATCAGCCCCAGCATTTT
TRBV19	once	TRBJ2-1	TRBD2	CASSRTRRGNNEQFF	TGTGCCAGTAGTAGGACTAGGCGGGGGAACAATGAGCAGTTCTTC
TRBV27	NA	TRBJ1-1	TRBD1	CASSKDRENTEAFF	TGTGCCAGCAGTAAGGACAGGGAGAACACTGAAGCTTTCTTT
TRBV19	NA	TRBJ2-1	TRBD2	CASTPTSGPYNEQFF	TGTGCCAGTACCCCGACTAGCGGTCCCTACAATGAGCAGTTCTTC
TRBV7-2	NA	TRBJ2-1	NA	CASSLGGRTLMNEQFF	TGTGCCAGCAGCTTAGGTGGAAGAACGCTTATGAATGAGCAGTTCTTC
TRBV4-2	NA	TRBJ1-3	NA	CASSNLGAGNTIYF	TGTGCCAGCAGCAACCTAGGGGCTGGAAACACCATATATTTT
TRBV29-1	NA	TRBJ2-7	TRBD2	CSVRGAGGAYEQYF	TGCAGCGTCCGAGGGGCGGGGGGGGCCTACGAGCAGTACTTC
TRBV5-4	NA	TRBJ2-5	NA	CASSLVSTGETQYF	TGTGCCAGCAGCTTGGTGTCGACGGGGGAGACCCAGTACTTC
TRBV11-2	NA	TRBJ2-1	TRBD2	CASSLGGYGTTIYNEQFF	TGTGCCAGCAGCTTAGGAGGCTATGGGACTACTATCTACAATGAGCAGTTCTTC
TRBV29-1	NA	TRBJ1-1	NA	CSPGGWETEAFF	TGCAGCCCGGGGGGGTGGGAAACTGAAGCTTTCTTT
TRBV19	NA	TRBJ2-1	NA	CASSIRGAASRNEQFF	TGTGCCAGTAGTATTAGGGGGGCAGCCTCGAGGAATGAGCAGTTCTTC
TRBV5-4	few	TRBJ2-5	NA	CASSLQETQYF	TGTGCCAGCAGCTTACAAGAGACCCAGTACTTC
TRBV27	NA	TRBJ2-1	TRBD2	CASKISGAYNEQFF	TGTGCCAGCAAAATTAGCGGGGCCTACAATGAGCAGTTCTTC
TRBV11-3	few	TRBJ2-3	NA	CASSLNTSDTQYF	TGTGCCAGCAGCTTGAATACATCCGATACGCAGTATTTT
TRBV19	NA	TRBJ2-3	TRBD2	CASSILSGIDTQYF	TGTGCCAGTAGTATTCTTAGCGGGATTGATACGCAGTATTTT